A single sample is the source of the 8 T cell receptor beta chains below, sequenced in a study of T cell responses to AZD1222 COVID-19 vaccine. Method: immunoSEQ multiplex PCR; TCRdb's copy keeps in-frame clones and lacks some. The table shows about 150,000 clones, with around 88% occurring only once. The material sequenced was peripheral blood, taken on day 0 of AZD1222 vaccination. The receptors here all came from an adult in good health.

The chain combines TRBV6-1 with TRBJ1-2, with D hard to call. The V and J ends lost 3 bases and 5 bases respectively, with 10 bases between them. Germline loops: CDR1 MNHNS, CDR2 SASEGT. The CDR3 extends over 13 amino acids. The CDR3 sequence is CASSEGSLYGYTF. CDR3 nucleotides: TGTGCCAGCAGTGAGGGCAGCTTATATGGCTACACCTTC.

CDR3 coding DNA: TGTGCCAGCAGCCATCGAGCGGTGGATGAGCAGTTCTTC. This sequence encodes CASSHRAVDEQFF. V and J are TRBV4-2 and TRBJ2-1; D possibly corresponds to TRBD2 (5 bases). Germline values: CDR1 LGHNA, CDR2 YNFKEQ. This CDR3 contains 13 residues. Trimming removed 3 bases from V and 8 bases from J, with 11 bases in between.

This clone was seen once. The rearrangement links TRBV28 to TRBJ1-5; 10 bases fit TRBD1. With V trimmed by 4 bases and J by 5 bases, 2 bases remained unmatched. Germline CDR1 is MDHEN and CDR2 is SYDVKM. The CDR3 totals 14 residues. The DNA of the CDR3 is TGTGCCAGCAGTTATGGGACAGGGGATCAGCCCCAGCATTTT. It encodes CASSYGTGDQPQHF.

The CDR3 nucleotides read TGTGCCATCAGTGGGCGGGCCGGGACTACGGACAATGAGCAGTTCTTC. Its translation: CAISGRAGTTDNEQFF. The J gene is TRBJ2-1, the V gene TRBV10-3; 7 bases are shared with TRBD2. There are 16 residues in the CDR3. V shed 4 bases and J 5 bases; nucleotides not matched to a gene: 11. The germline CDR1 and CDR2 sequences are ENHRY and SYGVKD.

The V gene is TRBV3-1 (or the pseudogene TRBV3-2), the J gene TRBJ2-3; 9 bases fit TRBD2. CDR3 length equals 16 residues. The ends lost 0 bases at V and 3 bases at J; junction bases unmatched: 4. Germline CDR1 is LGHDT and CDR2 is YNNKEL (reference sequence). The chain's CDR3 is CASSQDSLAGTDTQYF. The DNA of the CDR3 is TGTGCCAGCAGCCAAGATAGCCTAGCGGGGACAGATACGCAGTATTTT.

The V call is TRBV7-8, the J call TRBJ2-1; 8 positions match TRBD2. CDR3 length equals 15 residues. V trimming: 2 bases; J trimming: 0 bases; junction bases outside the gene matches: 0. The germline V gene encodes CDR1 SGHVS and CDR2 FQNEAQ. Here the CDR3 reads CASSLSGSSYNEQFF. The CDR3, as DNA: TGTGCCAGCAGCTTAAGCGGGAGCTCCTACAATGAGCAGTTCTTC.

CDR3 protein: CASSFQANEKLFF. The CDR3 nucleotides read TGTGCCAGCAGTTTCCAAGCTAATGAAAAACTGTTTTTT. The V and J genes are TRBV12-3 or TRBV12-4 and TRBJ1-4; no clear D gene. The CDR3 is 13 residues long. Trimming stripped 3 bases from V and 3 bases from J, with 5 bases between.

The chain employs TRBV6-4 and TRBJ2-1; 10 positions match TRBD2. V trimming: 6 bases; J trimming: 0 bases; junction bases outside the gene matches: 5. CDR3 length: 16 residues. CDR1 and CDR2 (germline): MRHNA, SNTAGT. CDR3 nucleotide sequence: TGTGCCAGCAGACCTAGCGGGAGAGTCTCCTACAATGAGCAGTTCTTC. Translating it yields CASRPSGRVSYNEQFF.